This T cell receptor (beta chain) was retrieved from a study of blood T cell repertoires in COVID-19. Whole-study context: The United States, Italy and Spain supplied acute and convalescent COVID-19 samples. T cells, B-cell-depleted T cells, or PBMCs supplied cDNA or gDNA.

Per the authors' pipeline: The authors estimated nucleated cell counts from reference gene primer amplification. This table comes from immunoSEQ multiplex PCR, and its TCRdb copy is limited to in-frame clones, with some not included. From that table come the V and J calls and clone size; the DNA was used to work out D and trimming. The sample holds about 210,000 clones; over 75% are singletons and the top ten take less than 8%. The CDR3 extends over 13 amino acids. V dropped 5 bases and J dropped 6; count of bases not matched to a gene: 5. Sequenced sample: PBMCs or T cells enriched from blood (not recorded which). The chain couples TRBV12-3 or TRBV12-4 to TRBJ1-2; 8 nucleotides line up with TRBD1. This TCR came from a man aged 25 to 40 in a cohort exposed to, infected with or recovered from COVID-19 (not recorded which). CDR3 DNA sequence: TGTGCCAGCAGTAGACAGGGGTGGGATGGCTACACCTTC. It specifies CASSRQGWDGYTF.